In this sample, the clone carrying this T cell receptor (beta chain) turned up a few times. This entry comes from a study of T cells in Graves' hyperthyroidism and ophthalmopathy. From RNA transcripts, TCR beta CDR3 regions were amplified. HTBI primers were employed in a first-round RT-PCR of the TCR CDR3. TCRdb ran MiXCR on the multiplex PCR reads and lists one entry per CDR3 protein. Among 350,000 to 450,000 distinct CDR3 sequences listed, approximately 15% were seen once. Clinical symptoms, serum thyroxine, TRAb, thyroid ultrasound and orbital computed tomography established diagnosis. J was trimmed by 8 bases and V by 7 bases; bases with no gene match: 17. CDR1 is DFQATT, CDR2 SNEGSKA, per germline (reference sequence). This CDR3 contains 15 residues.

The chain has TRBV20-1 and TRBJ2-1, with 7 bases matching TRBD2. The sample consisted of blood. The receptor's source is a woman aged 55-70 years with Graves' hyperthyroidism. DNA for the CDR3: TGCAGTGATGAGGGAGGGGCTAGCGGCCGAGATGAGCAGTTCTTC. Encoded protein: CSDEGGASGRDEQFF.